What follows describes a single T cell receptor beta chain. The sample belongs to a study of blood T cells in healthy people across ages. It was with a sample-barcoded 5' primer and a J-beta primer mix that a second PCR of about 7 to 12 cycles was run. TCRdb processed the 5' RACE reads anew with MiXCR; each CDR3 protein has one entry. This sample has about 780,000 distinct CDR3 sequences, with around 62% found just once. Each donor gave around 9.3 milliliters of peripheral blood. Extractions gave at least 5.5 micrograms of total RNA per sample. The CDR3 extends over 16 amino acids. The ends lost 4 bases at V and 0 bases at J; junction bases unmatched: 9. Germline V lookup: CDR1 DFQATT, CDR2 SNEGSKA (reference sequence).

The sequencing input was blood. The clonotype originates from a man aged 25-45 years in good health. This sequence joins TRBV20-1 and TRBJ1-2, with TRBD1 matching 9 bases. The chain's CDR3 is CSATLPGQGANYGYTF. The CDR3 region has the DNA TGCAGTGCTACCCTCCCGGGACAGGGAGCTAACTATGGCTACACCTTC.